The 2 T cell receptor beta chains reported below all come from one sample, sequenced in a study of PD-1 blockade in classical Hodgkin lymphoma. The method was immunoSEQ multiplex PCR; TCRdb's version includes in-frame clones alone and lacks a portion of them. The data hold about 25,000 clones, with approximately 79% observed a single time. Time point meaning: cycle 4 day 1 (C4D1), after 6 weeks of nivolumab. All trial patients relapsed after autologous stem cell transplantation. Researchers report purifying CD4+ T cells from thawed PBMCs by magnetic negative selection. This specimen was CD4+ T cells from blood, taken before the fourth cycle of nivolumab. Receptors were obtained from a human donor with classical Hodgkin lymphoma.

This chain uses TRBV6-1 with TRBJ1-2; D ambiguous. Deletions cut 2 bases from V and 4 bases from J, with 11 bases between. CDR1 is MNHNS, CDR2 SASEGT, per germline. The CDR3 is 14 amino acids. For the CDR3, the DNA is TGTGCCAGCAGTGAATTTACAGAAATCTATGGCTACACCTTC. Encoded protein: CASSEFTEIYGYTF.

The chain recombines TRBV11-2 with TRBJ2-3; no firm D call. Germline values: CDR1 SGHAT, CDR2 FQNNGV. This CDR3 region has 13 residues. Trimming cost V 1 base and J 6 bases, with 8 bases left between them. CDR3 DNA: TGTGCCAGCAGCTTAGGAATTGCGGATACGCAGTATTTT. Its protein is CASSLGIADTQYF.